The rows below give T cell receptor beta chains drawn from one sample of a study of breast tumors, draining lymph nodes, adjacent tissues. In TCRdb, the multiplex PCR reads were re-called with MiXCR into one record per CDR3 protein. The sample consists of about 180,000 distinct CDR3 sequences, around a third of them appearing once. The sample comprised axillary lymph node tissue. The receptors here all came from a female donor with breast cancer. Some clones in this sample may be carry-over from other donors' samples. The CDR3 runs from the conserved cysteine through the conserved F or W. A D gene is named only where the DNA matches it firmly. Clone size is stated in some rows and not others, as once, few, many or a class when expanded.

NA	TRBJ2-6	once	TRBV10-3	TGTGCCATCAGTGAAGGCGGGGGGGCCAACGTCCTGACTTTC	CAISEGGGANVLTF
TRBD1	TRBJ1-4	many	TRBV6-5	TGTGCCAGCAGTTACTGGACAGGGGCCCGTGGAAAAGTACTGTTTTTT	CASSYWTGARGKVLFF
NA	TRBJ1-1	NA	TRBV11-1	TGTGCCAGCAGCTTAGGACGGGAAGAAGCTTTCTTT	CASSLGREEAFF
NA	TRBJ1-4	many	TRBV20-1	TGCAGTGCTTCTAAAGGTCCGGGAAAGGAAAAACTGTTTTTT	CSASKGPGKEKLFF
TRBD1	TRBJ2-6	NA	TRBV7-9	TGTGCCAGCAGCTCCCTGGACGGGACAGGAACCTCTCTTTTATACTCTGGGGCCAACGTCCTGACTTTC	CASSSLDGTGTSLLYSGANVLTF
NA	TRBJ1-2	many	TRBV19	TGTGCCAGTAGTCCAGTAAGGCGGACGACAGCGCCTAACTATGGCTACACCTTC	CASSPVRRTTAPNYGYTF
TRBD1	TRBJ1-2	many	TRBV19	TGTGCCAGTAGTGACCCCGGGACAGGGGCGATCTATGGCTACACCTTC	CASSDPGTGAIYGYTF
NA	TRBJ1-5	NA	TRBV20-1	TGCAGTGCCCAGACGGGCTACGAGCAGCCCCAGCATTTT	CSAQTGYEQPQHF
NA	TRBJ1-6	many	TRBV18	TGTGCCAGCTCACCGTCGACAGGCTCTAATTCACCCCTCCACTTT	CASSPSTGSNSPLHF
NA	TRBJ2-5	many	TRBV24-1	TGTGCCACGGAGGGGACCCAAGAGACCCAGTACTTC	CATEGTQETQYF
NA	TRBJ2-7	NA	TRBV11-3	TGTGCCAGCAGCCCACCGCGGGGACAGACCTACGAGCAGTACTTC	CASSPPRGQTYEQYF
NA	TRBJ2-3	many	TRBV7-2	TGTGCCAGCAGCTTACAGGACGCAAATACGCAGTATTTT	CASSLQDANTQYF
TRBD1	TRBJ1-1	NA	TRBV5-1	TGCGCCAGCAGCCAGCCAGCACCGGGACAGGGTAGCATGAACACTGAAGCTTTCTTT	CASSQPAPGQGSMNTEAFF
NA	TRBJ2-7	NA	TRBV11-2	NA	CASSSGLAGQSEQYFGTGGDEQYF
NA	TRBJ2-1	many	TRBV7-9	TGTGCCAGCAGCTTACGTATTGAGGCCGACAATGAGCAGTTCTTC	CASSLRIEADNEQFF
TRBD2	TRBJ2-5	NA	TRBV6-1	TGTGCCAGCAGCGATGGGGGGGGAACCCAAGAGACCCAGTACTTC	CASSDGGGTQETQYF
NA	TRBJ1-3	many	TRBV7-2	TGTGCCAGCAGCTTAGATGCGACTGGAAACACCATATATTTT	CASSLDATGNTIYF
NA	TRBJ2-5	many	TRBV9	TGTGCCAGCAGCCCCCGTATAGGGGAGACCCAGTACTTC	CASSPRIGETQYF
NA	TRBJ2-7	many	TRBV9	TGTGCCAGCAGCGTAGGGGGAGATTCCTACGAGCAGTACTTC	CASSVGGDSYEQYF
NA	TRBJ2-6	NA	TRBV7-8	TGTGCCAGCAGCTTTTACGGCAACTCTGGGGCCAACGTCCTGACTTTC	CASSFYGNSGANVLTF
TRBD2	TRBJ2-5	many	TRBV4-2	TGTGCCAGCAGCCAAGACTTTATCGGGAGGGCCGGGGAAGAGACCCAGTACTTC	CASSQDFIGRAGEETQYF
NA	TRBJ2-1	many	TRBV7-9	TGTGCCAGCAGCTTAGTGATTAGCGTTAATGAGCAGTTCTTC	CASSLVISVNEQFF
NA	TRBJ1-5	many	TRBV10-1	TGCGCCAGCTTCGAGCTTGGGCACTATATATCCTTTGGGATATATAGGAGCAATCAGCCCCAGCATTTT	CASFELGHYISFGIYRSNQPQHF
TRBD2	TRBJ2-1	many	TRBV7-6	TGTGCCAGCACCCAAGGCACTAGCGGGAGATCGGGTGAGCAGTTCTTC	CASTQGTSGRSGEQFF
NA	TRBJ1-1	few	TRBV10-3	TGTGCCATCATTTCAGCGCTGAACACTGAAGCTTTCTTT	CAIISALNTEAFF
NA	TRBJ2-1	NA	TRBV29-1	TGCATTAAGAAGGGGCTCTACAATGAGCAGTTCTTC	CIKKGLYNEQFF
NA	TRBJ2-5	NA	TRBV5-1	TGCGCCAGCAGCGTAGGACAAAACACCGGGGAGACCCAGTACTTC	CASSVGQNTGETQYF
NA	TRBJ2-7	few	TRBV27	TGTGCCAGCAGCTTACGGTACCGCTCCTACGAGCAGTACTTC	CASSLRYRSYEQYF
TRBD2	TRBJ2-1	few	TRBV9	TGTGCCAGCAGCTCCACTAGCGGGGGGGCGCATGAGCCGTTCTTC	CASSSTSGGAHEPFF
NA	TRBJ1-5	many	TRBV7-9	TGTGCCAGCAGCTACTCCCGAGGGACCGAAAGCAATCAGCCCCAGCATTTT	CASSYSRGTESNQPQHF
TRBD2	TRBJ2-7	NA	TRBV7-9	TGTGCCAGCAGCTATGGACTAGCGGGGGTCTCCTACGAGCAGTACTTC	CASSYGLAGVSYEQYF
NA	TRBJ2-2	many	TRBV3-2	TGTGCCAGCAGCCAATTGGGGGGCGCGCGAACCGGGGAGCTGTTTTTT	CASSQLGGARTGELFF
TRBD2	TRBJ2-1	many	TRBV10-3	TGTGCCATCAGCCGACAGCGGGAGGCTGAGCAGTTCTTC	CAISRQREAEQFF
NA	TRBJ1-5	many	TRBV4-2	TGTGCCAGCAGCCAAGAGTTAGGGGTGCCCCAGCATTTT	CASSQELGVPQHF
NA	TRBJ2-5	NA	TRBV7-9	NA	CASSIYLCSVDLQEETQYF
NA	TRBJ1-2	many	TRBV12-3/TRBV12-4	TGTGCCAGCACCCCGGCCGGCAGGGGTGGCTATGGCTACACCTTC	CASTPAGRGGYGYTF
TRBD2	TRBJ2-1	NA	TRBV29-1	TGCAGCTTGGTAGCGGGGGCCCGCAATGAGCAGCTCTTC	CSLVAGARNEQLF
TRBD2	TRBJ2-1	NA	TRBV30	TGTGCCTGGAATAGGGGCGGGAGTTTCAATGAGCAGTTCTTC	CAWNRGGSFNEQFF
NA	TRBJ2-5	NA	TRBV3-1	TGTGCCAGCAGCCAAGATGATAGGGGGAGGGCCCAGTACTTC	CASSQDDRGRAQYF
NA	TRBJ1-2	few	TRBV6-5	TGTGCCAGCAGCCCTTCTAGCCCGGGGACCTATGGCTACACCTTC	CASSPSSPGTYGYTF
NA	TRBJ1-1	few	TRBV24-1	TGTGCCACCAGTGATGGGGGAGGGAGGACTGAAGCTTTCTTT	CATSDGGGRTEAFF
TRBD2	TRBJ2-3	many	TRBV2	TGTGCCAGCAGTGTGGGGCGGGGGGTCTCAGATACGCAGTATTTT	CASSVGRGVSDTQYF
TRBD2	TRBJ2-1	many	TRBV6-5	TGTGCCAGCAGCACACTAGCGGGGGGCTACAATGAGCAGTTCTTC	CASSTLAGGYNEQFF
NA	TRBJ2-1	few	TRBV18	TGTGCCAGCTCACCAGGATCTAGTACCTACAATGAGCAGTTCTTC	CASSPGSSTYNEQFF
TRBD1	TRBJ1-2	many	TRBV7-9	TGTGCCAGCAGCCATGGGACAGGGTCCGCTGGCTACACCTTC	CASSHGTGSAGYTF
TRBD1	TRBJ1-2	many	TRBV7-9	TGTGCCAGCAGCTTCAATCCGGGACAGGGCAATGGCTACACCTTC	CASSFNPGQGNGYTF